Included here is one T cell receptor beta chain sequence, with context. No antigen is known for it. In patients aged 18 to 65, hyperthyroidism was newly diagnosed, with duration under 2 months. PBMCs were obtained from roughly 10 ml fresh peripheral blood. This entry comes from a study of T cells in Graves' hyperthyroidism and ophthalmopathy. General study findings and limits: It was a median around seven months before onset that the model predicted ophthalmopathy.

Using RNA transcripts as the source, TCR beta CDR3 regions were amplified. HTBI primers drove first-round RT-PCR of the TCR CDR3. TCRdb called the multiplex PCR reads again in MiXCR, with one record for every CDR3 protein. The sample holds about 690,000 distinct CDR3 sequences; roughly 17% are singletons and the top ten take about 14%. Sample: blood. This TCR derives from a man between 45 and 60 years old with Graves' hyperthyroidism.

The chain's CDR3 is CASSEAGGIYGYTF. DNA for the CDR3: TGTGCCAGCAGTGAAGCAGGGGGCATCTATGGCTACACCTTC. The chain uses TRBV2 and TRBJ1-2; 7 bases map to TRBD1. The CDR3 sequence is 14 residues long. Germline V gene lookup returns CDR1 SNHLY and CDR2 FYNNEI. The V and J ends lost 0 bases and 4 bases, in that order; junction bases with no gene match: 2.